A selection of T cell receptor beta chains follows, all from one sample in a study of blood T cells in healthy people across ages. Via MiXCR, TCRdb re-called the 5' RACE reads, giving one row per CDR3 protein. The sample includes fewer than 800,000 distinct CDR3 sequences, 20% to 25% of them seen just once. Sequenced input: blood. All receptors come from a man in his sixties or seventies in good health. Each CDR3 is given with its conserved first and last residue. Fields, in order: J gene, V gene, clone size, D gene, CDR3 DNA, CDR3 protein. The D gene is left open where the match is weak. Some rows have no size entry. The others give once, few or many, or a class for an expanded clone.

j_gene: TRBJ1-1
v_gene: TRBV6-5
abundance: NA
d_gene: NA
CDR3nt: TGTGCCAGCAGTTACACGGAAGGTGACACTGAAGCTTTCTTT
CDR3aa: CASSYTEGDTEAFF

j_gene: TRBJ1-5
v_gene: TRBV5-1
abundance: many
d_gene: NA
CDR3nt: TGCGCCAGCAGCTTGGATGGGGGCGGCAATCAGCCCCAGCATTTT
CDR3aa: CASSLDGGGNQPQHF

j_gene: TRBJ2-3
v_gene: TRBV24-1
abundance: NA
d_gene: NA
CDR3nt: TGTGCCACCAGTGATTCCCGTTCAGATACGCAGTATTTT
CDR3aa: CATSDSRSDTQYF

j_gene: TRBJ2-5
v_gene: TRBV7-9
abundance: NA
d_gene: TRBD2
CDR3nt: TGTGCCAGCAGCTTAGATCCTAGCGGGCAAGAGACCCAGTACTTC
CDR3aa: CASSLDPSGQETQYF

j_gene: TRBJ1-2
v_gene: TRBV6-1
abundance: NA
d_gene: NA
CDR3nt: TGTGCCAGCGCCCAGGGTAAGGGCTATGGCTACACCTTC
CDR3aa: CASAQGKGYGYTF

j_gene: TRBJ2-1
v_gene: TRBV14
abundance: NA
d_gene: TRBD2
CDR3nt: TGTGCCAGCAGCCAAGAGCTCCTGGGACTAGCGGTTCATGAGCAGTTCTTC
CDR3aa: CASSQELLGLAVHEQFF

j_gene: TRBJ2-7
v_gene: TRBV4-1
abundance: NA
d_gene: TRBD2
CDR3nt: TGCGCCAGCAGCCAGAGGTGGACTAGCGGGATCTCCTACGAGCAGTACTTC
CDR3aa: CASSQRWTSGISYEQYF

j_gene: TRBJ1-4
v_gene: TRBV20-1
abundance: once
d_gene: NA
CDR3nt: TGCAGTGCTAGAGACAGGAGGGGGAACGAAAAACTGTTTTTT
CDR3aa: CSARDRRGNEKLFF

j_gene: TRBJ1-1
v_gene: TRBV10-2
abundance: few
d_gene: NA
CDR3nt: TGCGCCAGCGGTGAGGACCGCCGCATGAACACTGAAGCTTTCTTT
CDR3aa: CASGEDRRMNTEAFF

j_gene: TRBJ2-3
v_gene: TRBV28
abundance: few
d_gene: NA
CDR3nt: TGTGCCAGCAGTGTGCCGGGACCCCGGGGGGATACGCAGTATTTT
CDR3aa: CASSVPGPRGDTQYF

j_gene: TRBJ2-7
v_gene: TRBV5-5
abundance: NA
d_gene: NA
CDR3nt: TGTGCCAGCAGCTTGTGGGACGGAGCCTACGAGCAGTACTTC
CDR3aa: CASSLWDGAYEQYF

j_gene: TRBJ2-7
v_gene: TRBV7-9
abundance: NA
d_gene: TRBD2
CDR3nt: TGTGCCAGCAGCTTAGTCCCCTTCTCTGCTACGGGAGGGGGATACGAGCAGTACTTC
CDR3aa: CASSLVPFSATGGGYEQYF

j_gene: TRBJ2-5
v_gene: TRBV2
abundance: once
d_gene: NA
CDR3nt: TGTGCCAGCAGTGAGGGCCAGGGCCCCATGTACCAAGAGACCCAGTACTTC
CDR3aa: CASSEGQGPMYQETQYF

j_gene: TRBJ2-1
v_gene: TRBV20-1
abundance: NA
d_gene: NA
CDR3nt: TGCAGTGCTTCAAACCTCAATGAGCAGTTCTTC
CDR3aa: CSASNLNEQFF

j_gene: TRBJ2-1
v_gene: TRBV21-1
abundance: NA
d_gene: NA
CDR3nt: TGTGCCAGCACAACGTATGAGCAGTTCTTC
CDR3aa: CASTTYEQFF

j_gene: TRBJ2-1
v_gene: TRBV7-9
abundance: NA
d_gene: TRBD2
CDR3nt: TGTGCCAGCAGCCGAGGGACTAGGGTTGAGCAGTTCTTC
CDR3aa: CASSRGTRVEQFF

j_gene: TRBJ2-3
v_gene: TRBV7-7
abundance: NA
d_gene: TRBD2
CDR3nt: TGTGCTAGCAGCTCCGCCTTAGCGGGAGGGCTAGATACGCAGTATTTT
CDR3aa: CASSSALAGGLDTQYF

j_gene: TRBJ2-3
v_gene: TRBV29-1
abundance: few
d_gene: NA
CDR3nt: TGCAGCGGATCGGACCCTGGAGATACGCAGTATTTT
CDR3aa: CSGSDPGDTQYF

j_gene: TRBJ2-3
v_gene: TRBV27
abundance: few
d_gene: NA
CDR3nt: TGTGCCAGCAGTTCCCCAAATACGCAGTATTTT
CDR3aa: CASSSPNTQYF

j_gene: TRBJ2-5
v_gene: TRBV3-1
abundance: few
d_gene: NA
CDR3nt: TGTGCCAGCAGTTTCGGGGGCGGGGGTCACAAAGAGACCCAGTACTTC
CDR3aa: CASSFGGGGHKETQYF

j_gene: TRBJ1-1
v_gene: TRBV29-1
abundance: NA
d_gene: NA
CDR3nt: TGCAGTGTCGGAGAGACGGTTGGCACTGAAGCTTTCTTT
CDR3aa: CSVGETVGTEAFF

j_gene: TRBJ2-7
v_gene: TRBV7-8
abundance: few
d_gene: TRBD2
CDR3nt: TGTGCCAGCAGCCTAGCTTGGGGCGGGAGCGGCTACGAGCAGTACTTC
CDR3aa: CASSLAWGGSGYEQYF

j_gene: TRBJ2-1
v_gene: TRBV13
abundance: NA
d_gene: TRBD2
CDR3nt: TGTGCCAGCAGCGTGACTAGCGGGAGAGCCAATGAGCAGTTCTTC
CDR3aa: CASSVTSGRANEQFF

j_gene: TRBJ1-1
v_gene: TRBV4-1
abundance: few
d_gene: TRBD1
CDR3nt: TGCGCCAGCAGCCAACCAAAGACAGGGTACACTGAAGCTTTCTTT
CDR3aa: CASSQPKTGYTEAFF

j_gene: TRBJ2-3
v_gene: TRBV24-1
abundance: few
d_gene: NA
CDR3nt: TGTGCCACCAGTGATTTCGGTCCTACCGGGACAGATACGCAGTATTTT
CDR3aa: CATSDFGPTGTDTQYF

j_gene: TRBJ2-1
v_gene: TRBV5-1
abundance: few
d_gene: NA
CDR3nt: TGCGCCAGCAGCTTGGCGCCACTTACCTACAATGAGCAGTTCTTC
CDR3aa: CASSLAPLTYNEQFF

j_gene: TRBJ2-1
v_gene: TRBV7-9
abundance: few
d_gene: TRBD2
CDR3nt: TGTGCCAGCAGCCCAATTGGACTAGCGGGAGACAATGAGCAGTTCTTC
CDR3aa: CASSPIGLAGDNEQFF

j_gene: TRBJ1-1
v_gene: TRBV3-1
abundance: NA
d_gene: NA
CDR3nt: TGTGCCAGCAGCCGGACTCATACGAACACTGAAGCTTTCTTT
CDR3aa: CASSRTHTNTEAFF